This T cell receptor (beta chain) came from a study of OX40 agonist ivuxolimab in advanced cancers. As for the study in general: Treatment received earlier with anti-PD-1, anti-PD-L1 or anti-CTLA-4 agents was allowed, and under 50% had some. Three partial responders included one hepatocellular carcinoma patient and two cutaneous melanoma patients.

General study results and limits: Relative to CD4+ cells, CD8+ T cells on average had more expanded clones. Doses of 0.1 to 3.0 mg/kg were accompanied by clonal expansion of CD4+ and CD8+ blood T cells by week 6.

The CDR3 spans 17 residues. CDR1 is SGHRS and CDR2 is YFSETQ in the germline V gene. V lost 4 bases and J lost 5, with 24 bases in between. For this clone: Its antigen is currently unknown.

TCRdb keeps only in-frame clones here, not all; method: immunoSEQ multiplex PCR. This sample has about 50,000 clones, with about 92% found just once. J is TRBJ1-2 and V is TRBV5-1; D is possibly TRBD1 (5 bases). This TCR came from an adult with an advanced solid tumor such as melanoma, head and neck, liver or kidney cancer. The sequenced sample was CD4+ or CD8+ T cells sorted from blood, obtained in a trial of the OX40 agonist ivuxolimab. The CDR3 nucleotides read TGCGCCAGCAGCCCGCTACCAAAACTTAGGGACGTATATGGCTACACCTTC. Its protein product is CASSPLPKLRDVYGYTF.